The 21 T cell receptor beta chains below come from one sample, sequenced in a study of beta chain features in type 1 diabetes. Isolated RNA was reverse transcribed in full, so expressed TCRB transcripts were sequenced. Sequencing used immunoSEQ multiplex PCR; TCRdb keeps in-frame clones, though not all of them. Of roughly 450,000 clones listed, approximately 15% are singletons. The sequencing sample was made of naive CD4+ T cells from blood. Source of these receptors: a young man in good health.

The chain couples TRBV12-5 to TRBJ2-3; 12 bases line up with TRBD2. The germline gives CDR1 LGHNT, CDR2 FRNRAP. This CDR3 is 18 amino acids long. Losses at the gene ends were 5 bases for V and 0 bases for J; bases not matched to a gene: 9. The CDR3, as DNA: TGTGCTAGTGGTACCCGACTAGCGGGGGCCGCTAGCACAGATACGCAGTATTTT. Translated: CASGTRLAGAASTDTQYF. Full variable domain (outside the CDR3, taken from reference TRBV12-5 and TRBJ2-3): DARVTQTPRHKVTEMGQEVTMRCQPILGHNTVFWYRQTMMQGLELLAYFRNRAPLDDSGMPKDRFSAEMPDATLATLKIQPSEPRDSAVYFCASGTRLAGAASTDTQYFGPGTRLTVL.

This clone has only a few counts. The chain recombines TRBV4-3 with TRBJ2-4; D possibly corresponds to TRBD1 (5 bases). Germline V lookup: CDR1 LGHNA, CDR2 YSLEER. The V end was cut by 6 bases, the J end by 5 bases, with 20 bases between. This CDR3 comprises 16 residues. This CDR3 is CASSLSRIGAQNIQYF. The CDR3 nucleotides read TGCGCCAGCAGTCTCAGCCGGATAGGGGCCCAAAACATTCAGTACTTC.

This sequence joins TRBV11-2 and TRBJ1-2; TRBD1 is a possible D gene (6 bases). Per germline, CDR1 SGHAT and CDR2 FQNNGV. The CDR3 loop spans 19 amino acids. V was pared by 0 bases and J by 3 bases, with 23 bases between. The CDR3 sequence: CASSLEFPWGPQGYYGYTF. CDR3 in DNA: TGTGCCAGCAGCTTAGAGTTTCCGTGGGGTCCTCAGGGGTACTATGGCTACACCTTC.

This clone was counted between two and nine times. The chain carries TRBV7-6 and TRBJ2-3; D may match TRBD1 or TRBD2 (5 bases each). Germline V gives CDR1 SGHVS, CDR2 FNYEAQ. The germline V and J ends were trimmed by 4 bases and 7 bases, with 15 bases remaining between them. This CDR3 contains 14 residues. The CDR3: CASSSSRGLYTQYF. In DNA, the CDR3 is TGTGCCAGCAGCTCTTCACGGGGCCTATATACGCAGTATTTT.

The rearrangement joins TRBV29-1 to TRBJ2-1; D remains unclear. The CDR3 loop spans 11 amino acids. Trimming left V 4 bases short and J 6 bases short, with 7 bases between. The germline gives CDR1 SQVTM, CDR2 ANQGSEA. CDR3 sequence: CSVGAVNEQFF. The CDR3 region has the DNA TGCAGCGTTGGAGCAGTCAATGAGCAGTTCTTC.

V and J are TRBV9 and TRBJ2-3; 7 bases map to TRBD2. The junction had 9 bases not matched to a gene; V was cut back by 4 bases and J by 1 base. The CDR3 extends over 16 amino acids. CDR1 and CDR2 from the germline V gene are SGDLS and YYNGEE. DNA of the CDR3: TGTGCCAGCAGCCCCCTCCTCGCGGGGGGCACAGATACGCAGTATTTT. Translation: CASSPLLAGGTDTQYF.

V usage is TRBV7-2 and J usage is TRBJ1-4; D is uncertain. The V end lost 0 bases, the J end lost 6 bases, and 8 bases lay between the germline ends. Per the germline V gene, CDR1 is SGHTA and CDR2 is FQGNSA. This CDR3 spans 14 amino acids. DNA of the CDR3: TGTGCCAGCAGCTTAGCCAGGAGCCATGAAAAACTGTTTTTT. Its translation is CASSLARSHEKLFF.

The chain recombines TRBV6-5 with TRBJ2-7; D perhaps matches TRBD1 (6 bases). Germline lookup yields CDR1 MNHEY and CDR2 SVGAGI. The CDR3 covers 15 residues. The V and J ends lost 5 bases and 0 bases respectively, with 14 bases between them. The DNA for the CDR3 is TGTGCCAGCAGTCCACAGGGAATACACTCCTACGAGCAGTACTTC. Translated: CASSPQGIHSYEQYF.

The chain links TRBV12-5 to TRBJ1-2, with D maybe TRBD1 (5 bases). Germline V gives CDR1 LGHNT, CDR2 FRNRAP. The CDR3 contains 13 residues. The V and J ends lost 5 bases and 1 base respectively, with 8 bases between them. The CDR3 here is CASGQTDNYGYTF. The CDR3 DNA is TGTGCTAGTGGTCAGACAGATAACTATGGCTACACCTTC.

The chain carries TRBV4-3 and TRBJ2-7, with 9 bases aligning to TRBD1. Unmatched junction bases numbered 9, after V lost 0 bases and J lost 3 bases. Germline CDR1 reads LGHNA; CDR2 reads YSLEER. The CDR3 is made up of 17 amino acids. CDR3 protein: CASSQDIRDRAGYEQYF. CDR3 DNA sequence: TGCGCCAGCAGCCAAGATATCCGGGACAGGGCGGGCTACGAGCAGTACTTC.

This sequence joins TRBV6-6 and TRBJ2-1, with D possibly TRBD2 on 5 matching bases. Germline CDR1 reads MNHNY; CDR2 reads SVGAGI (reference sequence). CDR3 length: 14 residues. The V and J ends lost 0 bases and 10 bases respectively, with 13 bases between them. The CDR3 sequence is CASSYSDLSLEQFF. CDR3 nucleotides: TGTGCCAGCAGTTACTCGGACTTATCCTTGGAGCAGTTCTTC.

The chain is built from TRBV6-1 and TRBJ2-5; 7 positions match TRBD2. Trimming took 8 bases from V and 5 from J; bases not matched to a gene: 8. Germline V gene lookup returns CDR1 MNHNS and CDR2 SASEGT. This CDR3 has 13 residues. The CDR3 sequence is CASYEAGWETQYF. CDR3 DNA: TGTGCCAGCTATGAAGCGGGGTGGGAGACCCAGTACTTC.

This clone was seen more than once but under ten times. CDR3 DNA: TGCAGCGGCAGGGTCCCCGGAGATACGCAGTATTTT. Its protein product is CSGRVPGDTQYF. The chain is built from TRBV29-1 and TRBJ2-3; D may be TRBD1 (5 bases). This CDR3 region has 12 residues. V lost 7 bases and J lost 5, with 13 bases in between. Germline CDR1 and CDR2: SQVTM and ANQGSEA.

The rearrangement uses TRBV6-4 and TRBJ2-3; 11 nucleotides align to TRBD1. The CDR3 totals 15 residues. Losses at the gene ends were 5 bases for V and 2 bases for J; bases not matched to a gene: 3. Germline loops: CDR1 MRHNA, CDR2 SNTAGT. The CDR3 DNA reads TGTGCCAGCAGTAAGGACAGGGGGCCCACAGATACGCAGTATTTT. Translated: CASSKDRGPTDTQYF.

This clone has only a few counts. This chain joins TRBV5-1 and TRBJ2-3, with D unclear. The CDR3 covers 13 residues. V lost 0 bases and J lost 6, with 8 bases in between. Germline values: CDR1 SGHRS, CDR2 YFSETQ. CDR3 protein: CASSLVLGDTQYF. The CDR3 bases are TGCGCCAGCAGCTTGGTACTTGGGGATACGCAGTATTTT. Full variable domain (outside the CDR3, taken from reference TRBV5-1 and TRBJ2-3): KAGVTQTPRYLIKTRGQQVTLSCSPISGHRSVSWYQQTPGQGLQFLFEYFSETQRNKGNFPGRFSGRQFSNSRSEMNVSTLELGDSALYLCASSLVLGDTQYFGPGTRLTVL.

This clone was counted a few times. This chain connects TRBV18 to TRBJ2-7, with D uncertain. V was clipped by 5 bases and J by 0 bases, with 8 bases between them. Germline CDR1 reads KGHSH; CDR2 reads LQKENI. The CDR3 loop spans 13 amino acids. CDR3 DNA: TGTGCCAGCTCAGCCCCGAGCTCCTACGAGCAGTACGTC. Amino acids: CASSAPSSYEQYV.

V gene TRBV5-1 combines with J gene TRBJ2-1; 12 nucleotides agree with TRBD1. CDR3 size: 17 residues. Germline CDR1 SGHRS, CDR2 YFSETQ. Trimming took 4 bases from V and 0 from J; bases not matched to a gene: 5. This CDR3 is CASSLGTGGSSYNEQFF. For the CDR3, the DNA is TGCGCCAGCAGCCTAGGGACAGGGGGCAGCTCCTACAATGAGCAGTTCTTC.

This clone has only a few counts. J is TRBJ1-4 and V is TRBV5-4; D is undetermined. Germline values: CDR1 SGHNT, CDR2 YYREEE (reference sequence). Between the trimmed V and J ends, which lost 3 bases and 8 bases, there was a span of 17 bases. The CDR3 totals 15 residues. DNA of the CDR3: TGTGCCAGCAGCTCCGGAAGGTCCCGGAAGGAAAAACTGTTTTTT. It translates to CASSSGRSRKEKLFF.

The table lists this clone with a few counts. This chain joins TRBV6-5 and TRBJ1-2, with unresolved D. Trimming removed 5 bases at V and 5 bases at J, with 15 bases between. Germline V gives CDR1 MNHEY, CDR2 SVGAGI. The CDR3 runs to 14 residues. The CDR3 sequence is CASSGYSGRYGYTF. For the CDR3, the DNA is TGTGCCAGCAGTGGTTATTCGGGGAGATATGGCTACACCTTC.

The V call is TRBV11-3, the J call TRBJ2-3; TRBD1 is a possible D gene (5 bases). Germline CDR1 and CDR2: SGHNT and YENEEA. The CDR3 loop spans 13 amino acids. V shed 4 bases and J shed 6 bases, with 11 bases lying between them. The DNA for the CDR3 is TGTGCCAGCAGCTCCCAGGGTGGGGATACGCAGTATTTT. This translates into CASSSQGGDTQYF.

V gene TRBV30 combines with J gene TRBJ2-3; no definite D call. The CDR3 totals 13 residues. CDR1 GTSNPN and CDR2 SVGIG come from the germline V gene (reference sequence). Between the trimmed V and J ends, which lost 2 bases and 0 bases, there was a span of 6 bases. For the CDR3, the DNA is TGTGCCTGGAGTTACCAGAGCACAGATACGCAGTATTTT. It codes for CAWSYQSTDTQYF.